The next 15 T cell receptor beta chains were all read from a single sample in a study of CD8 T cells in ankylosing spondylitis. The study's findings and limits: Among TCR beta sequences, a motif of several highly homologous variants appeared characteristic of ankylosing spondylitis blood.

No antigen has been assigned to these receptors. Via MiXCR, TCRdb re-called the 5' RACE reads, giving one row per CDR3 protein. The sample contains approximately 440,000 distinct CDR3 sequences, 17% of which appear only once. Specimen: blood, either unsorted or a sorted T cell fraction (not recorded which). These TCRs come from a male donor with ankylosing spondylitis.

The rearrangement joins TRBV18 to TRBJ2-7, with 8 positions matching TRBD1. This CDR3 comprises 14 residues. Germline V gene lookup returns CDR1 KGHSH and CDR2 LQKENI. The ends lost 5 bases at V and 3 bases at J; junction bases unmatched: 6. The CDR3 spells CASSTTGERYEQYF. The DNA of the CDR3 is TGTGCCAGCTCAACGACAGGGGAACGCTACGAGCAGTACTTC. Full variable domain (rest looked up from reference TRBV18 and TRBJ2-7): NAGVMQNPRHLVRRRGQEARLRCSPMKGHSHVYWYRQLPEEGLKFMVYLQKENIIDESGMPKERFSAEFPKEGPSILRIQQVVRGDSAAYFCASSTTGERYEQYFGPGTRLTVT.

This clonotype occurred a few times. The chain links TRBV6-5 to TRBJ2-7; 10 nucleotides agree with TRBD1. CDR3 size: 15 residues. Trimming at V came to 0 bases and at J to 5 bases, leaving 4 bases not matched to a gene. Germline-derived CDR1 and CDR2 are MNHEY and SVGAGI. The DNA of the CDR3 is TGTGCCAGCAGTTACTCTCCTGACAGGGGGCACGAGCAGTACTTC. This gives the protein CASSYSPDRGHEQYF.

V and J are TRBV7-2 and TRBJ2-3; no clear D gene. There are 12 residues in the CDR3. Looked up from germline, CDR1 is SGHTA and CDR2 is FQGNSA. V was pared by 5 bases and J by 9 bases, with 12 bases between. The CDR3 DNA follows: TGTGCCAGCAGCCGCGAGCGACTCACGCAGTATTTT. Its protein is CASSRERLTQYF. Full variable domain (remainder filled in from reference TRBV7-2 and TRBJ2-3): GAGVSQSPSNKVTEKGKDVELRCDPISGHTALYWYRQSLGQGLEFLIYFQGNSAPDKSGLPSDRFSAERTGGSVSTLTIQRTQQEDSAVYLCASSRERLTQYFGPGTRLTVL.

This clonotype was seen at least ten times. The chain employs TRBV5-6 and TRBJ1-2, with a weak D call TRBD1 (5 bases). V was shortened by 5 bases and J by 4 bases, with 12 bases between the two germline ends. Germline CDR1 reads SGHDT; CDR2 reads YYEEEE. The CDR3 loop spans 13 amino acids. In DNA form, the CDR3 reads TGTGCCAGCAGACCGGGGACGGTCTATGGCTACACCTTC. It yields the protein CASRPGTVYGYTF.

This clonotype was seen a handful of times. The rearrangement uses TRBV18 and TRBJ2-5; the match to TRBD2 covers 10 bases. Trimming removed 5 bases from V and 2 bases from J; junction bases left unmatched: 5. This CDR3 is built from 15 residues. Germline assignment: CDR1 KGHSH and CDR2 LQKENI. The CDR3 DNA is TGTGCCAGCTCATCCTCAGCGGGGGGGCAAGAGACCCAGTACTTC. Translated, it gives CASSSSAGGQETQYF. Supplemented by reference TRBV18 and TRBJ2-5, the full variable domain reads NAGVMQNPRHLVRRRGQEARLRCSPMKGHSHVYWYRQLPEEGLKFMVYLQKENIIDESGMPKERFSAEFPKEGPSILRIQQVVRGDSAAYFCASSSSAGGQETQYFGPGTRLLVL.

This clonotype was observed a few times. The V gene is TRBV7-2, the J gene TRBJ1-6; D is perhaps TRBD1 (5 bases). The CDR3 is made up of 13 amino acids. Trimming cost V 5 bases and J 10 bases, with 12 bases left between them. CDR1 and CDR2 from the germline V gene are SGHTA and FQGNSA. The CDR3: CASSPRGTSPLHF. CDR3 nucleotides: TGTGCCAGCAGCCCCCGGGGGACGTCACCCCTCCACTTT. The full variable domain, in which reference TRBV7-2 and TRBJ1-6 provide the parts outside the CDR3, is GAGVSQSPSNKVTEKGKDVELRCDPISGHTALYWYRQSLGQGLEFLIYFQGNSAPDKSGLPSDRFSAERTGGSVSTLTIQRTQQEDSAVYLCASSPRGTSPLHFGNGTRLTVT.

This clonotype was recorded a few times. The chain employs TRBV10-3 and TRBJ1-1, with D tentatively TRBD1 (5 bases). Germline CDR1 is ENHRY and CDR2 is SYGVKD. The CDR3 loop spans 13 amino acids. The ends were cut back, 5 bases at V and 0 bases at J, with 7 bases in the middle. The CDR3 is CAISPTVNTEAFF. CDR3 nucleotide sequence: TGTGCCATCAGTCCGACAGTGAACACTGAAGCTTTCTTT.

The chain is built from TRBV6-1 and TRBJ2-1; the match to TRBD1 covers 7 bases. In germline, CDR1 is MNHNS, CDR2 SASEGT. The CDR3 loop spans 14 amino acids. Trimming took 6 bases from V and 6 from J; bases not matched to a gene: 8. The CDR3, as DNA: TGTGCCAGCAGCAATCGACAGGGCGTCAATGAGCAGTTCTTC. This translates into CASSNRQGVNEQFF.

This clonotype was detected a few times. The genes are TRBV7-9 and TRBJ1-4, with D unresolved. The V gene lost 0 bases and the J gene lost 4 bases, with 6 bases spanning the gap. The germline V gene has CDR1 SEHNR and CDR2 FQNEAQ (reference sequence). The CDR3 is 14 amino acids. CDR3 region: CASSLAQNNEKLFF. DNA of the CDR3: TGTGCCAGCAGCTTAGCCCAGAATAATGAAAAACTGTTTTTT.

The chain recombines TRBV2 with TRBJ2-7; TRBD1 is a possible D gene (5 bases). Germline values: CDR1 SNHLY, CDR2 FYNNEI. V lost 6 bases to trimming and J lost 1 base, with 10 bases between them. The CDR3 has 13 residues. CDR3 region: CASRVGASYEQYF. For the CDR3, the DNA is TGTGCCAGCAGGGTAGGGGCGTCCTACGAGCAGTACTTC.

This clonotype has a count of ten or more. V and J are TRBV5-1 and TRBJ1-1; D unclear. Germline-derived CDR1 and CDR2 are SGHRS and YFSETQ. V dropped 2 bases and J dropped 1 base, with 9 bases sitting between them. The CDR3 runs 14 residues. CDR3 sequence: CASSLATGNTEAFF. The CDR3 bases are TGCGCCAGCAGCTTAGCAACGGGGAACACTGAAGCTTTCTTT.

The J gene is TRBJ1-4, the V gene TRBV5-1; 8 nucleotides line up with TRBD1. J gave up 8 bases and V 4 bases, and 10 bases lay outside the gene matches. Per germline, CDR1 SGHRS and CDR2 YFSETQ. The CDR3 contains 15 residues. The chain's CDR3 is CASSDTGTGYEKLFF. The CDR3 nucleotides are TGCGCCAGCAGCGATACCGGGACAGGATACGAAAAACTGTTTTTT.

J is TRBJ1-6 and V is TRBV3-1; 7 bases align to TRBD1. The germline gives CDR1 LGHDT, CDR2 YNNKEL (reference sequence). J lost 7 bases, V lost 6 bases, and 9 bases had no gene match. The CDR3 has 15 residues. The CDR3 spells CASRVKGASNSPLHF. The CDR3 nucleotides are TGTGCCAGCAGAGTCAAGGGGGCATCAAATTCACCCCTCCACTTT.

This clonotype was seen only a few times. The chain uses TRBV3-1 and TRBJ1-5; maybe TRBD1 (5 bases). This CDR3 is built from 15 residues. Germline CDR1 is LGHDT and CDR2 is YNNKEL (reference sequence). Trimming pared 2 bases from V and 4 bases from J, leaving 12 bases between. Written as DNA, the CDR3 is TGTGCCAGCAGCCAAACCCTAGGGGTAAATCAGCCCCAGCATTTT. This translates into CASSQTLGVNQPQHF.

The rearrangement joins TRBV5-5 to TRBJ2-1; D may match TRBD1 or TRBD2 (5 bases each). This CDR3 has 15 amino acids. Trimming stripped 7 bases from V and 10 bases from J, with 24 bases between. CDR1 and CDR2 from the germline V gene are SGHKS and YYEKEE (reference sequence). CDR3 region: CASVPQVGPGWEQFF. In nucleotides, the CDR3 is TGTGCCAGCGTACCACAGGTGGGACCTGGATGGGAGCAGTTCTTC.